This T cell receptor beta chain stems from a study of response to subunit inactivated influenza vaccine. Findings and caveats of the study: A suggestion made by the authors is that each seasonal influenza vaccination recruits few new T cells.

Concerning this clonotype: What it binds is not known.

MiXCR, run by TCRdb on the RT-PCR reads, gives a single entry per CDR3 protein. The sample has some 500,000 distinct CDR3 sequences, approximately 15% seen once. The CDR3 contains 14 residues. V shed 2 bases and J 6 bases; nucleotides not matched to a gene: 8. Looked up from germline, CDR1 is DFQATT and CDR2 is SNEGSKA (reference sequence). The material was CD4+ T cells sorted from PBMCs, obtained roughly 24 months after vaccination. This chain links TRBV20-1 with TRBJ2-7; 9 bases align to TRBD1. The clonotype was recovered from a man aged 50-75 years who received an inactivated influenza vaccine. The CDR3 nucleotides are TGCAGTGCTAGATCTCCGACAGGGGGGCGCGAGCAGTACTTC. The encoded protein is CSARSPTGGREQYF.